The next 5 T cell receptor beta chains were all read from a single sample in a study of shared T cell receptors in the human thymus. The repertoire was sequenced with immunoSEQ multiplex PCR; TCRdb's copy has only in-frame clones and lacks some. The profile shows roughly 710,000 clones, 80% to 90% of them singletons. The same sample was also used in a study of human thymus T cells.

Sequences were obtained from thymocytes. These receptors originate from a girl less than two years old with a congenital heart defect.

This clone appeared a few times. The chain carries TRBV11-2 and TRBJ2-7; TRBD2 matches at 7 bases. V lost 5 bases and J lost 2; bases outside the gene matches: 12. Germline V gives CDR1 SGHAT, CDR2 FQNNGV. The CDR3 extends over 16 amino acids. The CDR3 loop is CASSPSQGGRTYEQYF. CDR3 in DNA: TGTGCCAGCAGCCCTAGCCAGGGAGGGAGAACCTACGAGCAGTACTTC.

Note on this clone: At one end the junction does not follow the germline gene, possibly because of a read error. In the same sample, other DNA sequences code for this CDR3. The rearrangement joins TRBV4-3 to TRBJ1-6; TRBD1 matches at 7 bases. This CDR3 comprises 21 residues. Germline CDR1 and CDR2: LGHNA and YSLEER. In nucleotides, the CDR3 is TGCGCCAGCAGCCCCCGGACAGGTTCGGAGTACAGTCTAGGGAATAATTCCCCCCTCCACTTT. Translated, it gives CASSPRTGSEYSLGNNSPLHF.

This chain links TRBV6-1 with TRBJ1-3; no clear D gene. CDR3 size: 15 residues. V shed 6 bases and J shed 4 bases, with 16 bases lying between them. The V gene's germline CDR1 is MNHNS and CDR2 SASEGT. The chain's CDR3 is CASSPGISEGNTIYF. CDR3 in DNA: TGTGCCAGCAGCCCCGGGATCTCCGAAGGAAACACCATATATTTT.

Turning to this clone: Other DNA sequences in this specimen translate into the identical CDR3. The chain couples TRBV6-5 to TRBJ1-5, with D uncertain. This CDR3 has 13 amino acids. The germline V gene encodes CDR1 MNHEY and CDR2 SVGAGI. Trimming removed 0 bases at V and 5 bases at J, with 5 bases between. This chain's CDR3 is CASSYSRDQPQHF. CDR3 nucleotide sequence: TGTGCCAGCAGTTACTCCCGGGATCAGCCCCAGCATTTT.

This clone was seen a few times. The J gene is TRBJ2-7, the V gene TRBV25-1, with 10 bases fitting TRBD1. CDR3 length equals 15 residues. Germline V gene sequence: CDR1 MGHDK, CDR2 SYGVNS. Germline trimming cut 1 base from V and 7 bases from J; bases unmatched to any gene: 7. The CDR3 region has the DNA TGTGCCAGCAGTGAATCCCCGGGACAGGGGATTGAGCAGTACTTC. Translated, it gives CASSESPGQGIEQYF.